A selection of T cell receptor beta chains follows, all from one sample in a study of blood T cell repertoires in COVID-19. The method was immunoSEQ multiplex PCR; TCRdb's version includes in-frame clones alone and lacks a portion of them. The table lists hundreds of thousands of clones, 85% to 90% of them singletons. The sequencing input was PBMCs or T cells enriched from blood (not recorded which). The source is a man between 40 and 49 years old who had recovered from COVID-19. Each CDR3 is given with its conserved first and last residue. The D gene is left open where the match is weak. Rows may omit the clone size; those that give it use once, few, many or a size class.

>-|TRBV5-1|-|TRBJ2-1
CASSFPNNEQFF
TGCGCCAGCAGCTTTCCTAACAATGAGCAGTTCTTC
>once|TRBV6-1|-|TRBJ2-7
CASSEAGGEQYF
TGTGCCAGCAGTGAAGCGGGGGGCGAGCAGTACTTC
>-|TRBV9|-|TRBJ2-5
CASSPGRGNQETQYF
TGTGCCAGCAGCCCAGGCCGGGGAAACCAAGAGACCCAGTACTTC
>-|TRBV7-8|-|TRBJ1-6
CASSPRGGNSPLHF
TGTGCCAGCAGCCCTAGGGGGGGGAATTCACCCCTCCACTTT
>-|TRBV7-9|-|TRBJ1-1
CASSFEDTEAFF
TGTGCCAGCAGCTTCGAGGACACTGAAGCTTTCTTT
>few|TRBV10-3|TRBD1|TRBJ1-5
CAISNGQGTQHF
TGTGCCATCAGTAACGGACAGGGTACCCAGCATTTT
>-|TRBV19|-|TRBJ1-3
CASSRRGRNSGNTIYF
TGTGCCAGTAGTAGGCGCGGTCGAAACTCTGGAAACACCATATATTTT
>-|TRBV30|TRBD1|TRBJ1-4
CAWAGQGGEKLFF
TGTGCCTGGGCGGGACAGGGGGGCGAAAAACTGTTTTTT
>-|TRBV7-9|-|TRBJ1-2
CASSLNEGNSVGYTF
TGTGCCAGCAGCTTAAACGAGGGAAACTCTGTAGGCTACACCTTC
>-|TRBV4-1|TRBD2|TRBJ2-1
CASSQLGLADYNEQFF
TGCGCCAGCAGCCAACTGGGACTAGCGGACTACAATGAGCAGTTCTTC
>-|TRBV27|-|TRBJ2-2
CASSWGPSNTGELFF
TGTGCCAGCAGTTGGGGCCCGTCGAACACCGGGGAGCTGTTTTTT
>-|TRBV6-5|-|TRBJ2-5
CASSYSNGSRETQYF
TGTGCCAGCAGTTACTCGAATGGTAGCCGCGAGACCCAGTACTTC
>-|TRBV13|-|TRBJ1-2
CASSRKQDFYGYTF
TGTGCCAGCAGCCGAAAACAGGATTTCTATGGCTACACCTTC
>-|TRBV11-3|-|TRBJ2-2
CASSYFSGNTGELFF
TGTGCCAGCAGCTATTTTAGCGGAAACACCGGGGAGCTGTTTTTT
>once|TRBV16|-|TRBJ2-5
CASSQWRETQYF
TGTGCCAGCAGCCAATGGAGGGAGACCCAGTACTTC
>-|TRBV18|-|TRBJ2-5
CASSSRDGGEETQYF
TGTGCCAGCTCATCCCGGGACGGAGGGGAAGAGACCCAGTACTTC
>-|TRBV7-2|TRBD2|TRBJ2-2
CASSFGTSGLYPNTGELFF
TGTGCCAGCAGCTTCGGAACTAGCGGGCTTTACCCTAACACCGGGGAGCTGTTTTTT
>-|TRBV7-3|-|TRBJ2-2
CASSPGQNTGELFF
TGTGCCAGCAGCCCCGGACAGAACACCGGGGAGCTGTTTTTT
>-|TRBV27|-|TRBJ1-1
CASRWRRDTEAFF
TGTGCCAGCAGGTGGCGCAGGGACACTGAAGCTTTCTTT
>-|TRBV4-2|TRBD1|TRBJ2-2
CASSVTGTDTGELFF
TGTGCCAGCAGCGTGACAGGGACCGACACCGGGGAGTTGTTTTTT
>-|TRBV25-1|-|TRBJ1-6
CASSGGRWDTFSNSPLHF
TGTGCCAGCAGTGGGGGGCGATGGGACACCTTTAGTAATTCACCCCTCCACTTT
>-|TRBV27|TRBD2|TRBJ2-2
CASRVSGTSGTGELFF
TGTGCCAGCAGAGTGAGCGGGACTAGCGGTACCGGGGAGCTGTTTTTT
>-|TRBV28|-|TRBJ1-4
CASREAGATNEKLFF
TGTGCCAGCAGAGAGGCGGGGGCAACTAATGAAAAACTGTTTTTT
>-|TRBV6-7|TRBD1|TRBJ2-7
CASRPSGTGDSYEQYF
TGTGCCAGCAGGCCGTCCGGGACAGGGGATTCCTACGAGCAGTACTTC
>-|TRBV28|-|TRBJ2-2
CASGETQGAWTGELFF
TGTGCCAGCGGGGAAACACAGGGAGCGTGGACCGGGGAGCTGTTTTTT
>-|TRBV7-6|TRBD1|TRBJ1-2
CASSLWTGENYGYTF
TGTGCCAGCAGCCTGTGGACAGGGGAAAACTATGGCTACACCTTC
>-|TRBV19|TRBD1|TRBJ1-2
CASSLRDRGYGYTF
TGTGCCAGTAGTCTCCGGGACAGGGGCTATGGCTACACCTTC
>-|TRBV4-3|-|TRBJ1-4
CASSQDLKGRGEGEKLFF
TGCGCCAGCAGCCAAGACCTTAAGGGGAGGGGAGAGGGTGAAAAACTGTTTTTT
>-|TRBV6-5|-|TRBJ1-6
CASSYSSRQPLHF
TGTGCCAGCAGTTACTCCTCCAGGCAACCCCTCCACTTT
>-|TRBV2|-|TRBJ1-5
CASSADWTVSQPQHF
TGTGCCAGCAGTGCAGACTGGACAGTTAGTCAGCCCCAGCATTTT